One T cell receptor (beta chain) is described in this entry. Its specificity is unknown. A much larger clone sits a single nucleotide away, making a read error possible. This record comes from a study of T cells in Graves' hyperthyroidism and ophthalmopathy. General observations from the study: The model identified upcoming ophthalmopathy a median approximately seven months ahead of onset. Blood shared most expanded thyroid clonotypes above 0.001.

Amplification of TCR beta CDR3 regions was performed using RNA transcripts as template. HTBI primers were used for first-round RT-PCR of the TCR CDR3. TCRdb reprocessed the multiplex PCR reads with MiXCR, giving one entry per CDR3 protein. The sample yields 600,000 to 800,000 distinct CDR3 sequences, about a third seen once. The germline gives CDR1 SEHNR, CDR2 FQNEAQ (reference sequence). This CDR3 has 8 residues. The clonotype was recovered from a woman in her thirties or forties with Graves' hyperthyroidism. The chain joins TRBV7-9 to TRBJ2-5, with D uncertain. The sequenced material came from blood. CDR3 in amino acids: CAGSLNLF. In DNA form, the CDR3 reads TGTGCCGGCAGCTTGAATCTCTTC.